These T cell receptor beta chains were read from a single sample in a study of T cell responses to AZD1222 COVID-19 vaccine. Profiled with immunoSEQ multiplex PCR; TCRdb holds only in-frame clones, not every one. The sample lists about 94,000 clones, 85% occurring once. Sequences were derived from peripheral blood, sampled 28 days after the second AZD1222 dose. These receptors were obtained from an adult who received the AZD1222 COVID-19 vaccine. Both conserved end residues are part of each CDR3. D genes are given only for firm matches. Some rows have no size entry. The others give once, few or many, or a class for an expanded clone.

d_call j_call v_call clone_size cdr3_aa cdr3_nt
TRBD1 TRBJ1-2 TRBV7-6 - CASSTGQGVSGYTF TGTGCCAGCAGCACAGGACAGGGTGTCTCTGGCTACACCTTC
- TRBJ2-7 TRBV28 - CASSLSGRSYEQYF TGTGCCAGCAGCCTCAGCGGGCGCTCCTACGAGCAGTACTTC
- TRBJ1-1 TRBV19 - CASSITGGTSTEAFF TGTGCCAGTAGTATAACCGGGGGGACGAGCACTGAAGCTTTCTTT
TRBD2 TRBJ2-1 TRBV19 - CASRTSGGSGEQFF TGTGCCAGTAGGACTAGCGGGGGTAGTGGTGAGCAGTTCTTC
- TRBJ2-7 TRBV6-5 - CASTRAKAAYEQYF TGTGCCAGCACCCGAGCAAAGGCGGCCTACGAGCAGTACTTC
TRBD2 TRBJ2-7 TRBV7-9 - CASSLELALSSYEQYF TGTGCCAGCAGCTTAGAACTAGCGCTAAGCTCCTACGAGCAGTACTTC
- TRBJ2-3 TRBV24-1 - CATRSSGTAVDTQYF TGTGCCACCAGGTCGTCCGGGACTGCCGTAGATACGCAGTATTTT
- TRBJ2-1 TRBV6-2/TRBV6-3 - CASSLSGPSYNEQFF TGTGCCAGCAGTCTTAGCGGACCCTCCTACAATGAGCAGTTCTTC
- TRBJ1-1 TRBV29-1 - CSVEAPAGPMNTEAFF TGCAGCGTTGAAGCGCCGGCAGGGCCCATGAACACTGAAGCTTTCTTT
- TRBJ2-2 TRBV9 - CASSALMGAVMNTGELFF TGTGCCAGCAGCGCCCTAATGGGAGCGGTGATGAACACCGGGGAGCTGTTTTTT
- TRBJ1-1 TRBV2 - CASSFGESTEAFF TGTGCCAGCAGTTTTGGGGAAAGCACTGAAGCTTTCTTT
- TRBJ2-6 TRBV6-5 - CASKTASGANVLTF TGTGCCAGCAAGACCGCTTCGGGGGCCAACGTCCTGACTTTC
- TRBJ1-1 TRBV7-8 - CASSQRRERTEAFF TGTGCCAGCAGCCAAAGGAGGGAAAGGACTGAAGCTTTCTTT
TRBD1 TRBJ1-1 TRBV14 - CASSPNRGEAFF TGTGCCAGCAGCCCGAACAGGGGTGAAGCTTTCTTT
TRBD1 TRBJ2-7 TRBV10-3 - CAISGHGQGANEQYF TGTGCCATCAGTGGACACGGACAGGGGGCGAACGAGCAGTACTTC
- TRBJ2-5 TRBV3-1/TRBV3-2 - CASSQGPTGGETQYF TGTGCCAGCAGCCAAGGACCAACCGGCGGGGAGACCCAGTACTTC
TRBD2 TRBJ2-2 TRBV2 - CASSEASGGFTGELFF TGTGCCAGCAGTGAGGCTAGCGGGGGCTTCACCGGGGAGCTGTTTTTT
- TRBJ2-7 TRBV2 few CASRIFSYEQYF TGTGCCAGCAGGATCTTCTCCTACGAGCAGTACTTC
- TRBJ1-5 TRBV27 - CASTAGGLNQPQHF TGTGCCAGCACCGCGGGGGGGCTCAATCAGCCCCAGCATTTT
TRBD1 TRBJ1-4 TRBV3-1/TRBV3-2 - CASSARQGNEKLFF TGTGCCAGCAGCGCCCGACAGGGCAATGAAAAACTGTTTTTT
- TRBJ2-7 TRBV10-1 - CASSESLAGEPYEQYF TGCGCCAGCAGTGAGTCGCTAGCAGGGGAACCCTACGAGCAGTACTTC
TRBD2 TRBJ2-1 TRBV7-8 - CASSRRGLAVPDEQFF TGTGCCAGCAGCCGTCGGGGACTAGCGGTTCCGGATGAGCAGTTCTTC
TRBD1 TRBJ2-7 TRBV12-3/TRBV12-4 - CASSPRDREKQYF TGTGCCAGCAGTCCACGGGACAGGGAAAAGCAGTACTTC
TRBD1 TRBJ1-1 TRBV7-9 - CASRGTGGEAFF TGTGCCAGCAGGGGGACAGGGGGTGAAGCTTTCTTT
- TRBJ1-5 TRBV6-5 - CASSPRSNQPQHF TGTGCCAGCAGTCCACGCTCGAATCAGCCCCAGCATTTT
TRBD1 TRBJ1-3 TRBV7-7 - CASSEDRVGTIYF TGTGCTAGCAGCGAAGACAGGGTTGGAACCATATATTTT
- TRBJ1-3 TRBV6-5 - CASSYGSPPGNTIYF TGTGCCAGCAGTTACGGAAGTCCCCCTGGAAACACCATATATTTT
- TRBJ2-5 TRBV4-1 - CASSQSGLNQETQYF TGCGCCAGCAGCCAATCTGGACTGAACCAAGAGACCCAGTACTTC
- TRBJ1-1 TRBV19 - CASSIGGLNTEAFF TGTGCCAGTAGTATAGGGGGGTTAAACACTGAAGCTTTCTTT
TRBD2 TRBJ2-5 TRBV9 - CASSLAGGQETQYF TGTGCCAGCAGCCTAGCGGGGGGACAAGAGACCCAGTACTTC
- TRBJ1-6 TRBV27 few CASSFMGDYNSPLHF TGTGCCAGCAGTTTTATGGGCGACTATAATTCACCCCTCCACTTT
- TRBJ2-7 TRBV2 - CASSERRTASYEQYF TGTGCCAGCAGTGAAAGGCGGACAGCCTCCTACGAGCAGTACTTC
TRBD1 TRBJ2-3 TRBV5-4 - CASSNRDRGRTDTQYF TGTGCCAGCAGCAACCGGGACAGGGGACGGACAGATACGCAGTATTTT
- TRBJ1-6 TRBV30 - CAWRGRHLNSPLHF TGTGCCTGGAGGGGGCGCCACCTTAATTCACCCCTCCACTTT
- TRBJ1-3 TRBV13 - CASNNWNSGNTIYF TGTGCCAGCAATAACTGGAACTCTGGAAACACCATATATTTT
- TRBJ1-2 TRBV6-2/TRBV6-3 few CASSYSTVNYGYTF TGTGCCAGCAGTTACTCGACAGTTAACTATGGCTACACCTTC
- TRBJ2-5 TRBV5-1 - CASSSGPGETQYF TGCGCCAGCAGCTCGGGTCCTGGCGAGACCCAGTACTTC
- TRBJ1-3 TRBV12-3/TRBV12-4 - CASNPDVENTIYF TGTGCCAGCAACCCGGACGTGGAAAACACCATATATTTT
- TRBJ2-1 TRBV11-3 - CASSALGAEQFF TGTGCCAGCAGCGCCTTAGGTGCGGAGCAGTTCTTC
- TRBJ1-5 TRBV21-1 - CASSTRATSNQPQHF TGTGCCAGCAGCACCCGGGCGACTAGCAATCAGCCCCAGCATTTT
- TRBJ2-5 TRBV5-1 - CASSLAGAEETQYF TGCGCCAGCAGCTTGGCAGGAGCTGAAGAGACCCAGTACTTC
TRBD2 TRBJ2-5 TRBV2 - CASSVAGGILETQYF TGTGCCAGCAGTGTAGCGGGGGGGATTTTAGAGACCCAGTACTTC
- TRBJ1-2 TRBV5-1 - CASSLRRDTVYGYTF TGCGCCAGCAGCCTCCGCCGGGACACGGTCTATGGCTACACCTTC
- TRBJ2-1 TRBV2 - CASSDPRLIF TGTGCCAGCAGTGACCCTCGACTGATCTTC
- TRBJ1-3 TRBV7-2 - CASSPRPVSGNTIYF TGTGCCAGCAGCCCGCGCCCTGTCTCTGGAAACACCATATATTTT
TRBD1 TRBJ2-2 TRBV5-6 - CASSLVLGTGSGELFF TGTGCCAGCAGCTTGGTCCTAGGGACAGGGTCCGGGGAGCTGTTTTTT
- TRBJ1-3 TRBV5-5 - CASSFQPLGGTIYF TGTGCCAGCAGCTTTCAACCCCTCGGAGGCACCATATATTTT
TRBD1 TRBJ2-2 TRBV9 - CASSVGTGGGVAGELFF TGTGCCAGCAGCGTTGGGACAGGGGGCGGGGTGGCCGGGGAGCTGTTTTTT
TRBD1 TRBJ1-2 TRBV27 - CASSPDRAGGGYTF TGTGCCAGCAGCCCGGACAGGGCGGGGGGTGGCTACACCTTC
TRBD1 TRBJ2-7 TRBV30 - CAWNRGAYEQYF TGTGCCTGGAACAGGGGCGCCTACGAGCAGTACTTC
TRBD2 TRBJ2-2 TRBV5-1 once CASIPYPGGAYPGELFF TGCGCCAGCATCCCCTACCCCGGGGGGGCCTACCCCGGGGAGCTGTTTTTT
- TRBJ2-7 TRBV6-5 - CASSYSTRNEQYF TGTGCCAGCAGTTACTCGACAAGAAACGAGCAGTACTTC
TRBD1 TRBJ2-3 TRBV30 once CAWRRTGSTDTQYF TGTGCCTGGAGGCGGACAGGGAGCACAGATACGCAGTATTTT
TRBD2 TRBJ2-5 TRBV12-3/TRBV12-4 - CASTTSGETQYF TGTGCCAGCACCACTAGCGGGGAGACCCAGTACTTC
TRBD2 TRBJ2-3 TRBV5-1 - CASSFSGGAGDTQYF TGCGCCAGCAGCTTTAGCGGGGGGGCAGGAGATACGCAGTATTTT
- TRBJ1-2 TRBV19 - CASSLNGGGAYGYTF TGTGCCAGTAGTCTCAACGGTGGGGGCGCCTATGGCTACACCTTC
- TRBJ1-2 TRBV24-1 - CATSDDDSDYGYTF TGTGCCACCAGTGATGACGACAGCGACTATGGCTACACCTTC